The next 7 T cell receptor beta chains were all read from a single sample in a study of T-cell memory formation after mild COVID-19. TCRdb itself ran the 5' RACE reads through MiXCR, one entry per CDR3 protein. The sample lists hundreds of thousands of distinct CDR3 sequences, about a sixth occurring once. The source material was PBMCs or a T cell subset sorted from them (not recorded which). All receptors come from a man aged 18-30 years who had mild COVID-19 (a few samples of this study predate the infection). Cell type and time point are not known.

The gene calls are TRBV4-1 and TRBJ2-3; D is unclear. V lost 4 bases to trimming and J lost 2 bases, with 16 bases between them. The CDR3 has 16 amino acids. In germline, CDR1 is MGHRA, CDR2 YSYEKL. This CDR3 reads CASSPMDGYSTDTQYF. In nucleotides, the CDR3 is TGCGCCAGCAGCCCGATGGACGGGTATTCCACAGATACGCAGTATTTT.

The CDR3 DNA is TGCGCCAGCCGCAGAGGGGTCGATTATAATTCACCCCTCCACTTT. Translated: CASRRGVDYNSPLHF. The chain recombines TRBV4-1 with TRBJ1-6; the D gene is possibly TRBD1 (5 bases). Germline assignment: CDR1 MGHRA and CDR2 YSYEKL. Trimming took 8 bases from V and 4 from J, leaving 15 bases between them. This CDR3 spans 15 amino acids.

This clonotype was observed a few times. CDR3: CASSLGSDYYNEQFF. CDR3 nucleotides: TGTGCCAGCAGCTTGGGCAGCGATTACTACAATGAGCAGTTCTTC. The V gene is TRBV5-5, the J gene TRBJ2-1; unclear D gene. With 0 bases removed from V and 3 bases from J, the gap between germline ends came to 10 bases. Germline-derived CDR1 and CDR2 are SGHKS and YYEKEE (reference sequence). The CDR3 loop spans 15 amino acids.

The genes are TRBV12-3 or TRBV12-4 and TRBJ2-2, with TRBD1 as a possible D gene (6 bases). V was cut by 2 bases and J by 6 bases, with 13 bases left in between. This CDR3 contains 15 residues. In DNA form, the CDR3 reads TGTGCCAGCAGTTTACTCGCCAGGGGACCCGGGGAGCTGTTTTTT. The encoded protein is CASSLLARGPGELFF.

This clonotype has a count of ten or more. This chain joins TRBV15 and TRBJ2-5; 11 bases agree with TRBD2. The ends lost 6 bases at V and 3 bases at J; junction bases unmatched: 0. The germline gives CDR1 LNHNV, CDR2 YYDKDF (reference sequence). The CDR3 sequence is 13 residues long. CDR3 nucleotide sequence: TGTGCCACCAGACTAGCGGGGGAAGAGACCCAGTACTTC. Residues: CATRLAGEETQYF.

The chain combines TRBV12-3 or TRBV12-4 with TRBJ2-1; D is ambiguous. V was shortened by 7 bases and J by 4 bases, with 8 bases between the two germline ends. The CDR3 length is 12 residues. In DNA, the CDR3 is TGTGCCAGCAACCAACATTACAATGAGCAGTTCTTC. Translation gives CASNQHYNEQFF.

This clonotype was seen repeatedly, ten times or more. This chain links TRBV5-6 with TRBJ2-3; D uncertain. From germline, CDR1 is SGHDT and CDR2 YYEEEE. The V end lost 1 base, the J end lost 1 base, and 10 bases lay between the germline ends. CDR3 length: 15 amino acids. CDR3 residues: CASSLYLTGTDTQYF. CDR3 nucleotides: TGTGCCAGCAGCTTGTATTTGACCGGCACAGATACGCAGTATTTT.